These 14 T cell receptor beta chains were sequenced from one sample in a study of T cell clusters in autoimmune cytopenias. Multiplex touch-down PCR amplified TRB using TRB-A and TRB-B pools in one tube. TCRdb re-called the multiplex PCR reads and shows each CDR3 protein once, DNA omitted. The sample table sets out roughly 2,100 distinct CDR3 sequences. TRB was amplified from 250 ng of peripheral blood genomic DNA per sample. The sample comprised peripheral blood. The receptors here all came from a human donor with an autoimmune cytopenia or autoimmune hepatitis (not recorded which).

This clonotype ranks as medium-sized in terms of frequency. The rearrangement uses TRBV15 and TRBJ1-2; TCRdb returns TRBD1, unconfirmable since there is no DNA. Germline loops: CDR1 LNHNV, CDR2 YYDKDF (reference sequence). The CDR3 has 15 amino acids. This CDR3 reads CATSRDLGGNYGYTF.

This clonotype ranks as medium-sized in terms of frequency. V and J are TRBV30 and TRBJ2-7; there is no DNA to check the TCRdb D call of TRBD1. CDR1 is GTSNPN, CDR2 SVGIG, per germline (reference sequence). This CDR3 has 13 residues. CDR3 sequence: CAWTRGGRGEQYF.

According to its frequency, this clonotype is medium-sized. CDR3 in amino acids: CASKNPSSGNTIYF. The chain links TRBV27 to TRBJ1-3. The CDR3 sequence is 14 residues long. CDR1 and CDR2 (germline): MNHEY, SMNVEV (reference sequence).

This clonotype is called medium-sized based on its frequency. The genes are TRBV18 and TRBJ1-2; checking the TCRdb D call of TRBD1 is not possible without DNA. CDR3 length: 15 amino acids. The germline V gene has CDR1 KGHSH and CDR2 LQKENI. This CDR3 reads CASSPPSQELYGYTF.

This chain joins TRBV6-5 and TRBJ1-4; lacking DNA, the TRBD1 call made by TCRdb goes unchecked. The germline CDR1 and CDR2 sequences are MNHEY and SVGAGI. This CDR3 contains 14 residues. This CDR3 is CASSRVEVEEKLFF.

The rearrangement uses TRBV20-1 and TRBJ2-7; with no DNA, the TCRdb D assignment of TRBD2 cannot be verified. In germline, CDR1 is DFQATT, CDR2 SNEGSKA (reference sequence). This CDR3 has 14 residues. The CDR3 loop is CSAPGLAEHYEQYF.

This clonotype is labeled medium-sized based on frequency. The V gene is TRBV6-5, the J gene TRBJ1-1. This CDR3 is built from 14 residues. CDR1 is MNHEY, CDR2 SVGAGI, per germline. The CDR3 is CASSYSGMNTEAFF.

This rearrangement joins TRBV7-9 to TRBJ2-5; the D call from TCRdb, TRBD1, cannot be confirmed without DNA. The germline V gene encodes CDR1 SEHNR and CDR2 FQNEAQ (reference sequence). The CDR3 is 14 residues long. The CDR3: CASTSTGNPETQYF.

The CDR3 region is CASTPSRGGLTEAFF. The chain employs TRBV6-2 or TRBV6-3 and TRBJ1-1; TCRdb reports TRBD1, a call that lacks DNA to check it against. The CDR3 runs to 15 residues. Germline V gene data show CDR1 as MNHEY and CDR2 as SVGEGT.

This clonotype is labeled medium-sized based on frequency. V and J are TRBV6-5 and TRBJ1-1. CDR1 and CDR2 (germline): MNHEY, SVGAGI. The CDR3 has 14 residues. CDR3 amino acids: CASSLYRGNTEAFF.

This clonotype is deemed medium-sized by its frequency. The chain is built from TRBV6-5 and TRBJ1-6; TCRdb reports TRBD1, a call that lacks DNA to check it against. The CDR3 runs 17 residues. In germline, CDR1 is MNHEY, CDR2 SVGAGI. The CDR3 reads CASSSPRGAGSNSPLHF.

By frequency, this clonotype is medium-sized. CDR3 protein: CASSQDGLLLVSGMSGGTDTQYF. This sequence joins TRBV4-2 and TRBJ2-3; the D call of TRBD2 rests on TCRdb alone, since no DNA is present to check it. CDR1 LGHNA and CDR2 YNFKEQ come from the germline V gene. This CDR3 is built from 23 residues.

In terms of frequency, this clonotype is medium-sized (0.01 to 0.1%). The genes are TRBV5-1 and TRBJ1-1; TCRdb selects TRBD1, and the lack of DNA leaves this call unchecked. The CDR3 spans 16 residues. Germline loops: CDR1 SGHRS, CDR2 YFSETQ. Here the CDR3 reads CASSLAPTGGSTEAFF. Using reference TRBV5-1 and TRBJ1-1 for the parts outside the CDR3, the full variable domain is KAGVTQTPRYLIKTRGQQVTLSCSPISGHRSVSWYQQTPGQGLQFLFEYFSETQRNKGNFPGRFSGRQFSNSRSEMNVSTLELGDSALYLCASSLAPTGGSTEAFFGQGTRLTVV.

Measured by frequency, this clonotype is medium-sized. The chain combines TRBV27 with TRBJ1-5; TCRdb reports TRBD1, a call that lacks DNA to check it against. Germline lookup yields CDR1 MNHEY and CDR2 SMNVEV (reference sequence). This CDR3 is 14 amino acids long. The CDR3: CASSAGQGNQPQHF.